These 26 T cell receptor beta chains originate from one sample sequenced in a study of technical replicates of blood from a handful of donors. Using immunoSEQ multiplex PCR, the repertoire was profiled, and TCRdb retains in-frame clones only, with some absent. Among around 69,000 clones, approximately 87% were seen once, and the ten largest hold roughly 4.2%. The sample taken for sequencing was PBMCs. The receptors were gathered from a human donor in good health. Some clones in this sample may be carry-over from other donors' samples.

In this sample, this clone turned up a few times. The chain employs TRBV7-9 and TRBJ2-7; D is undetermined. This CDR3 region has 13 residues. V was cut by 5 bases and J by 7 bases, with 15 bases left in between. From germline, CDR1 is SEHNR and CDR2 FQNEAQ (reference sequence). The CDR3 reads CASSHTLKEEQYF. In DNA, the CDR3 is TGTGCCAGCAGCCATACCCTCAAAGAGGAGCAGTACTTC.

This chain connects TRBV21-1 to TRBJ2-7; TRBD1 was called by the table and not checked on the DNA. TRBV21-1 is a pseudogene segment. The CDR3 is 17 amino acids. The CDR3 here is CASSKYGTGGSMREQYF. CDR3 in DNA: TGTGCCAGCAGCAAATATGGGACAGGGGGCTCCATGCGCGAGCAGTACTTC.

V is TRBV6-5 and J is TRBJ2-3, with TRBD2 matching 9 bases. The CDR3 sequence is 15 residues long. The V gene end was trimmed by 4 bases and the J gene end by 1 base; junction bases not matched to a gene: 3. The V gene's germline CDR1 is MNHEY and CDR2 SVGAGI. CDR3 DNA sequence: TGTGCCAGCAGTTTGTTAGCGGGGGGCACAGATACGCAGTATTTT. It is translated as CASSLLAGGTDTQYF.

This CDR3 reads CASSLGGGQETQYF. DNA for the CDR3: TGTGCCAGCAGCTTAGGGGGGGGTCAAGAGACCCAGTACTTC. The chain couples TRBV11-2 to TRBJ2-5, with 7 bases identical to TRBD2. Germline trimming cut 1 base from V and 2 bases from J; bases unmatched to any gene: 1. The CDR3 spans 14 residues. Per the germline V gene, CDR1 is SGHAT and CDR2 is FQNNGV.

This sequence joins TRBV7-7 and TRBJ2-7, with 8 bases that match TRBD2. CDR3 size: 15 residues. V trimming: 0 bases; J trimming: 2 bases; junction bases outside the gene matches: 3. Germline CDR1 and CDR2: SSHAT and FNYEAQ (reference sequence). The CDR3 DNA follows: TGTGCCAGCAGCTTAGCGGCGGGGGGCACCTACGAGCAGTACTTC. Translating it yields CASSLAAGGTYEQYF.

The chain is built from TRBV6-1 and TRBJ2-3; D perhaps matches TRBD1 (6 bases). V was clipped by 7 bases and J by 2 bases, with 13 bases between them. CDR3 size: 14 residues. Germline V gene sequence: CDR1 MNHNS, CDR2 SASEGT. Here the CDR3 DNA reads TGTGCCAGCACCCTACAGGGACCCACAGATACGCAGTATTTT. This gives the protein CASTLQGPTDTQYF.

The V call is TRBV5-1, the J call TRBJ2-5; D is ambiguous. Germline CDR1 is SGHRS and CDR2 is YFSETQ. The CDR3 is 13 amino acids. Between the trimmed V and J ends, which lost 2 bases and 4 bases, there was a span of 9 bases. This chain's CDR3 is CASSLAIGETQYF. The CDR3 bases are TGCGCCAGCAGCTTAGCGATTGGAGAGACCCAGTACTTC.

This chain uses TRBV4-3 with TRBJ2-2; TRBD2 agrees at 8 bases. The CDR3 is made up of 16 amino acids. With V trimmed by 4 bases and J by 4 bases, 8 bases remained unmatched. Germline CDR1 and CDR2: LGHNA and YSLEER. The CDR3 sequence is CASSPQGGTSTGELFF. DNA for the CDR3: TGCGCCAGCAGCCCCCAGGGTGGGACTAGCACCGGGGAGCTGTTTTTT.

J is TRBJ2-3 and V is TRBV7-2, with 10 bases that match TRBD2. The V gene end was trimmed by 0 bases and the J gene end by 5 bases; junction bases not matched to a gene: 14. Germline CDR1 SGHTA, CDR2 FQGNSA. The CDR3 spans 19 residues. The CDR3 reads CASSLAINWLAGVGDTQYF. The CDR3 DNA is TGTGCCAGCAGCTTAGCGATTAATTGGCTAGCGGGAGTAGGAGATACGCAGTATTTT.

This CDR3 reads CACNPGETQYF. The CDR3 DNA sequence: TGTGCCTGTAATCCGGGAGAGACCCAGTACTTC. The chain recombines TRBV30 with TRBJ2-5; D remains unclear. The CDR3 is 11 amino acids. Per the germline V gene, CDR1 is GTSNPN and CDR2 is SVGIG (reference sequence). V was shortened by 6 bases and J by 4 bases, with 9 bases between the two germline ends.

This chain links TRBV29-1 with TRBJ2-5; D is ambiguous. The germline V and J ends were trimmed by 7 bases and 2 bases, with 8 bases remaining between them. Germline lookup yields CDR1 SQVTM and CDR2 ANQGSEA. There are 11 residues in the CDR3. CDR3: CSGVVQETQYF. The CDR3 DNA reads as TGCAGCGGAGTTGTACAAGAGACCCAGTACTTC. The variable domain in full, with the rest retrieved from reference TRBV29-1 and TRBJ2-5, is SAVISQKPSRDICQRGTSLTIQCQVDSQVTMMFWYRQQPGQSLTLIATANQGSEATYESGFVIDKFPISRPNLTFSTLTVSNMSPEDSSIYLCSGVVQETQYFGPGTRLLVL.

V gene TRBV30 combines with J gene TRBJ2-7, with D possibly matching TRBD2 (5 bases). The germline gives CDR1 GTSNPN, CDR2 SVGIG (reference sequence). The V end lost 5 bases, the J end lost 3 bases, and 11 bases lay between the germline ends. The CDR3 is 12 amino acids. CDR3 coding DNA: TGTGCCTGGGAACGGGGTCTCTACGAGCAGTACTTC. Residues: CAWERGLYEQYF.

The V and J genes are TRBV2 and TRBJ2-7, with 8 bases lining up with TRBD1. Germline V gene lookup returns CDR1 SNHLY and CDR2 FYNNEI. This CDR3 region has 13 residues. The J segment lost 5 bases and the V segment lost 7 bases, leaving 7 bases of the junction unmatched. CDR3 loop: CASTGQGGNEQYF. DNA for the CDR3: TGTGCCAGCACTGGACAGGGCGGGAACGAGCAGTACTTC.

The chain employs TRBV7-8 and TRBJ2-5; 10 bases map to TRBD1. Germline CDR1 SGHVS, CDR2 FQNEAQ. This CDR3 is 16 amino acids long. Losses at the gene ends were 2 bases for V and 2 bases for J; bases not matched to a gene: 5. CDR3 protein: CASSLTRTGGQETQYF. DNA of the CDR3: TGTGCCAGCAGCTTAACCCGGACAGGGGGGCAAGAGACCCAGTACTTC.

This chain uses TRBV11-2 with TRBJ2-3; D not certain. The germline CDR1 and CDR2 sequences are SGHAT and FQNNGV. The V end lost 7 bases, the J end lost 2 bases, and 7 bases lay between the germline ends. The CDR3 consists of 12 residues. This CDR3 is CASTPSTDTQYF. DNA for the CDR3: TGTGCCAGCACCCCCTCCACAGATACGCAGTATTTT.

The rearrangement uses TRBV5-1 and TRBJ1-1; 8 bases map to TRBD1. CDR3 length: 15 residues. From germline, CDR1 is SGHRS and CDR2 YFSETQ. V trimming: 6 bases; J trimming: 1 base; junction bases outside the gene matches: 8. The CDR3 DNA sequence: TGCGCCAGCACTACGTACAGGGGGGAGAACACTGAAGCTTTCTTT. This encodes CASTTYRGENTEAFF.

The V call is TRBV11-3, the J call TRBJ1-5; unclear D gene. The CDR3 has 13 amino acids. The germline V gene encodes CDR1 SGHNT and CDR2 YENEEA. Trimming removed 1 base from V and 15 bases from J, with 16 bases in between. The chain's CDR3 is CASSLVSRQAGHF. Here the CDR3 DNA reads TGTGCCAGCAGCTTAGTGTCTCGTCAGGCCGGGCATTTT.

The chain joins TRBV27 to TRBJ1-2, with D possibly matching TRBD1 (5 bases). V was clipped by 0 bases and J by 1 base, with 9 bases between them. Germline V gene data show CDR1 as MNHEY and CDR2 as SMNVEV (reference sequence). This CDR3 is built from 15 residues. Written as DNA, the CDR3 is TGTGCCAGCAGTTTATCACGTCAGGGTAACTATGGCTACACCTTC. Translation gives CASSLSRQGNYGYTF.

The chain uses TRBV4-2 and TRBJ2-6; TRBD1 might be the D (6 bases). The V gene lost 5 bases and the J gene lost 0 bases, with 11 bases spanning the gap. Germline CDR1 LGHNA, CDR2 YNFKEQ. The CDR3 is made up of 16 amino acids. The CDR3 DNA sequence: TGTGCCAGCAGCGCTGGACAGAACTCTGGGGCCAACGTCCTGACTTTC. This encodes CASSAGQNSGANVLTF.

The chain combines TRBV5-1 with TRBJ2-1, with D possibly matching TRBD1 (5 bases). The germline V gene encodes CDR1 SGHRS and CDR2 YFSETQ. This CDR3 has 13 residues. V gave up 7 bases and J gave up 5 bases, with 13 bases separating them. CDR3 loop: CASGSGKNNEQFF. The CDR3 coding sequence is TGCGCCAGCGGATCAGGGAAAAACAATGAGCAGTTCTTC.

The chain joins TRBV19 to TRBJ1-4, with D unresolved. Germline V gene sequence: CDR1 LNHDA, CDR2 SQIVND (reference sequence). V lost 5 bases, J lost 7 bases, and 17 bases lay in between. The CDR3 covers 15 residues. CDR3 nucleotides: TGTGCCAGTAGTCCGGAGGACTCTACGGGTGAAAAACTGTTTTTT. Its translation: CASSPEDSTGEKLFF.

The chain carries TRBV7-9 and TRBJ2-1, with D tentatively TRBD2 (5 bases). This CDR3 has 13 amino acids. Per germline, CDR1 SEHNR and CDR2 FQNEAQ (reference sequence). Trimming shortened V by 5 bases and J by 6 bases, and 11 bases separated the two germline ends. DNA for the CDR3: TGTGCCAGCAGCCACGAGGGCCCCAATGAGCAGTTCTTC. It is translated as CASSHEGPNEQFF. The entire variable domain, with the rest obtained from reference TRBV7-9 and TRBJ2-1, is as follows: DTGVSQNPRHKITKRGQNVTFRCDPISEHNRLYWYRQTLGQGPEFLTYFQNEAQLEKSRLLSDRFSAERPKGSFSTLEIQRTEQGDSAMYLCASSHEGPNEQFFGPGTRLTVL.

This clone was counted between two and nine times. This chain joins TRBV20-1 and TRBJ2-7; D gene uncertain. The V and J ends lost 0 bases and 6 bases respectively, with 3 bases between them. Germline values: CDR1 DFQATT, CDR2 SNEGSKA (reference sequence). The CDR3 sequence is 10 residues long. CDR3 sequence: CSARDREQYF. CDR3 DNA sequence: TGCAGTGCTAGAGATCGCGAGCAGTACTTC.

The chain's CDR3 is CASSLRQGGEKLFF. The DNA of the CDR3 is TGTGCCAGCAGCTTACGACAGGGGGGTGAAAAACTGTTTTTT. The V gene is TRBV5-6, the J gene TRBJ1-4; 9 positions match TRBD1. V lost 2 bases, J lost 7 bases, and 3 bases stayed unmatched. Germline loops: CDR1 SGHDT, CDR2 YYEEEE. The CDR3 runs 14 residues.

The rearrangement links TRBV5-1 to TRBJ2-7; the match to TRBD1 covers 7 bases. Germline lookup yields CDR1 SGHRS and CDR2 YFSETQ. The CDR3 has 15 residues. Trimming took 5 bases from V and 5 from J; bases not matched to a gene: 13. The CDR3 sequence is CASSSIQGVIHEQYF. In nucleotides, the CDR3 is TGCGCCAGCAGTTCCATTCAGGGGGTTATACACGAGCAGTACTTC.

V gene TRBV30 combines with J gene TRBJ2-7, with 8 nucleotides matching TRBD2. The CDR3 sequence is 15 residues long. Germline CDR1 reads GTSNPN; CDR2 reads SVGIG (reference sequence). With 5 bases clipped from V and 0 bases from J, the junction kept 9 bases outside the gene matches. CDR3 in amino acids: CAWVTSGINSYEQYF. CDR3 sequence (DNA): TGTGCCTGGGTAACTAGCGGTATAAACTCCTACGAGCAGTACTTC.